A single sample gave rise to the 22 T cell receptor beta chains below, sequenced in a study of shared clonotypes between healthy human individuals. Only in-frame clones appear in the TCRdb table, and some are missing; sequencing was by immunoSEQ multiplex PCR. Of 600,000 to 700,000 clones listed, 73% are singletons. Sequenced: memory CD4+ T cells sorted from blood. Subset in this sample: CD45RA-negative fraction. These receptors were obtained from a woman younger than 45 in good health.

The J gene is TRBJ2-3, the V gene TRBV7-2; D gene uncertain. This CDR3 contains 12 residues. V was clipped by 5 bases and J by 4 bases, with 7 bases between them. Germline V CDR1 and CDR2: SGHTA, FQGNSA. The DNA for the CDR3 is TGTGCCAGCAGCAGTTATGCAGATACGCAGTATTTT. Translation: CASSSYADTQYF. The full variable domain, completed using reference TRBV7-2 and TRBJ2-3, is GAGVSQSPSNKVTEKGKDVELRCDPISGHTALYWYRQSLGQGLEFLIYFQGNSAPDKSGLPSDRFSAERTGGSVSTLTIQRTQQEDSAVYLCASSSYADTQYFGPGTRLTVL.

This clone showed up just once. V is TRBV5-1 and J is TRBJ2-3; D is possibly TRBD2 (6 bases). The CDR3 contains 16 residues. V gave up 4 bases and J gave up 2 bases, with 17 bases separating them. Germline V gives CDR1 SGHRS, CDR2 YFSETQ. CDR3 nucleotide sequence: TGCGCCAGCAGCCCCCGGGACTCCTCTGTCACAGATACGCAGTATTTT. As protein: CASSPRDSSVTDTQYF.

V gene TRBV28 combines with J gene TRBJ1-4, with D possibly matching TRBD1 (5 bases). The CDR3 is 15 amino acids. Per germline, CDR1 MDHEN and CDR2 SYDVKM. V was trimmed by 5 bases and J by 5 bases, leaving 15 bases between them. The CDR3 here is CASSAGWGVNEKLFF. CDR3 bases: TGTGCCAGCAGTGCAGGTTGGGGCGTGAATGAAAAACTGTTTTTT.

This sequence joins TRBV30 and TRBJ1-6; maybe TRBD1 (6 bases). V was trimmed by 2 bases and J by 4 bases, leaving 9 bases between them. This CDR3 region has 14 residues. From germline, CDR1 is GTSNPN and CDR2 SVGIG (reference sequence). The CDR3 region is CAWSPGQYNSPLHF. In DNA, the CDR3 is TGTGCCTGGAGTCCTGGACAGTATAATTCACCCCTCCACTTT.

Only a few counts were recorded for this clone. The CDR3 DNA reads TGTGCCAGCAGTGGGGGGGGCATCTATCAGCCCCAGCATTTT. The encoded protein is CASSGGGIYQPQHF. The chain carries TRBV6-1 and TRBJ1-5; TRBD1 might be the D (6 bases). The germline gives CDR1 MNHNS, CDR2 SASEGT. This CDR3 comprises 14 residues. Trimming left V 4 bases short and J 5 bases short, with 12 bases between.

V is TRBV28 and J is TRBJ2-1; 7 positions match TRBD2. This CDR3 contains 18 residues. V lost 5 bases and J lost 8; bases outside the gene matches: 21. The germline V gene has CDR1 MDHEN and CDR2 SYDVKM. The CDR3, as DNA: TGTGCCAGCAGTACTTGGGGTCCAGCGGCGGGAGAGTTCCATGAGCAGTTCTTC. Protein product: CASSTWGPAAGEFHEQFF.

The genes are TRBV28 and TRBJ1-2, with 7 bases aligning to TRBD1. This CDR3 has 15 residues. Germline CDR1 MDHEN, CDR2 SYDVKM. V was clipped by 5 bases and J by 1 base; unmatched bases: 7. CDR3 protein: CASSPDRRINYGYTF. The CDR3 DNA follows: TGTGCCAGCAGTCCGGACAGGCGGATTAACTATGGCTACACCTTC.

The CDR3 sequence: CASSRSGTGATGELFF. CDR3 nucleotide sequence: TGTGCCAGCAGTCGCTCCGGGACAGGGGCCACCGGGGAGCTGTTTTTT. The chain links TRBV6-6 to TRBJ2-2, with 10 bases matching TRBD1. The CDR3 extends over 16 amino acids. J gave up 4 bases and V 5 bases, and 7 bases lay outside the gene matches. Germline lookup yields CDR1 MNHNY and CDR2 SVGAGI (reference sequence).

The rearrangement joins TRBV7-6 to TRBJ2-7; D remains ambiguous. V was clipped by 4 bases and J by 0 bases, with 13 bases between them. Germline lookup yields CDR1 SGHVS and CDR2 FNYEAQ. The CDR3 has 15 amino acids. In nucleotides, the CDR3 is TGTGCCAGCAGCTCCTCGTTCGTATACTCCTACGAGCAGTACTTC. Translation: CASSSSFVYSYEQYF.

This clone was detected only once. V usage is TRBV28 and J usage is TRBJ1-2, with a weak D call TRBD1 (5 bases). Trimming cost V 5 bases and J 4 bases, with 17 bases left between them. The CDR3 is made up of 15 amino acids. Germline V gene data show CDR1 as MDHEN and CDR2 as SYDVKM. CDR3 in DNA: TGTGCCAGCAGTCCCGGACAAGTCTGGGTCTATGGCTACACCTTC. This codes for CASSPGQVWVYGYTF.

This clone was detected only once. Other DNA sequences in this sample translate to the same CDR3. The rearrangement links TRBV5-1 to TRBJ2-1; D gene ambiguous. The germline V and J ends were trimmed by 0 bases and 4 bases, with 11 bases remaining between them. Germline-derived CDR1 and CDR2 are SGHRS and YFSETQ. The CDR3 has 15 amino acids. CDR3 bases: TGCGCCAGCAGCTTGGGCAGTGGCGGATACAATGAGCAGTTCTTC. Protein sequence: CASSLGSGGYNEQFF.

The chain recombines TRBV19 with TRBJ2-7; the match to TRBD2 covers 7 bases. CDR1 and CDR2 (germline): LNHDA, SQIVND (reference sequence). This CDR3 spans 15 amino acids. Germline trimming cut 5 bases from V and 2 bases from J; bases unmatched to any gene: 9. CDR3 DNA sequence: TGTGCCAGTAGTTTTGCCGGGGGGAAGACCTACGAGCAGTACTTC. Translation: CASSFAGGKTYEQYF. The variable domain in full, with the rest retrieved from reference TRBV19 and TRBJ2-7, is DGGITQSPKYLFRKEGQNVTLSCEQNLNHDAMYWYRQDPGQGLRLIYYSQIVNDFQKGDIAEGYSVSREKKESFPLTVTSAQKNPTAFYLCASSFAGGKTYEQYFGPGTRLTVT.

DNA of the CDR3: TGCGCCAGCAGCTTAGCAAGGGGAAAGGGGGAGACCCAGTACTTC. It specifies CASSLARGKGETQYF. The rearrangement links TRBV5-1 to TRBJ2-5; D is perhaps TRBD1 (5 bases). V gave up 2 bases and J gave up 5 bases, with 16 bases separating them. CDR3 length: 15 amino acids. Looked up from germline, CDR1 is SGHRS and CDR2 is YFSETQ.

The chain recombines TRBV28 with TRBJ2-7; a possible D gene is TRBD1 (6 bases). The CDR3 totals 13 residues. Trimming took 10 bases from V and 4 from J, leaving 17 bases between them. Germline V lookup: CDR1 MDHEN, CDR2 SYDVKM. This CDR3 reads CAIGRQDTYEQYF. The CDR3 nucleotides are TGTGCCATAGGCCGACAGGATACATACGAGCAGTACTTC. Full variable domain (rest looked up from reference TRBV28 and TRBJ2-7): DVKVTQSSRYLVKRTGEKVFLECVQDMDHENMFWYRQDPGLGLRLIYFSYDVKMKEKGDIPEGYSVSREKKERFSLILESASTNQTSMYLCAIGRQDTYEQYFGPGTRLTVT.

Of note for this clone: Other nucleotide sequences from this sample produce the same CDR3. This chain connects TRBV29-1 to TRBJ2-7, with 9 bases matching TRBD2. This CDR3 is 12 amino acids long. With V trimmed by 4 bases and J by 7 bases, 5 bases remained unmatched. The germline V gene has CDR1 SQVTM and CDR2 ANQGSEA. In nucleotides, the CDR3 is TGCAGCGTTGGGCGGGAGGGCCGTGAGCAGTACTTC. It encodes CSVGREGREQYF.

The chain is built from TRBV13 and TRBJ2-5, with D perhaps TRBD1 or TRBD2 (5 bases each). This CDR3 is 13 amino acids long. Trimming stripped 4 bases from V and 5 bases from J, with 11 bases between. The germline V gene encodes CDR1 PRHDT and CDR2 FYEKMQ (reference sequence). The CDR3 DNA sequence: TGTGCCAGCAGCTCGAGGGGCGGGGAGACCCAGTACTTC. Its translation: CASSSRGGETQYF.

This chain links TRBV30 with TRBJ1-1; 9 nucleotides line up with TRBD1. Trimming cost V 2 bases and J 2 bases; bases outside gene matches: 12. CDR1 and CDR2 from the germline V gene are GTSNPN and SVGIG (reference sequence). There are 17 residues in the CDR3. The CDR3 sequence: CAWSTGQGPPFNTEAFF. The CDR3 DNA reads TGTGCCTGGAGTACCGGACAGGGGCCACCTTTTAACACTGAAGCTTTCTTT.

This clone was recorded only once. The V and J genes are TRBV11-2 and TRBJ2-5; 7 bases line up with TRBD1. The germline CDR1 and CDR2 sequences are SGHAT and FQNNGV. The CDR3 is 14 residues long. V dropped 4 bases and J dropped 2; count of bases not matched to a gene: 4. For the CDR3, the DNA is TGTGCCAGCAGCTCTCGACAGGGACAAGAGACCCAGTACTTC. Encoded protein: CASSSRQGQETQYF.

The chain recombines TRBV5-1 with TRBJ1-5; D call uncertain. Trimming cost V 4 bases and J 7 bases, with 18 bases left between them. The length of the CDR3 is 15 residues. CDR1 and CDR2 from the germline V gene are SGHRS and YFSETQ. The CDR3 protein is CASSVSAHPGQPQHF. CDR3 DNA sequence: TGCGCCAGCAGCGTTTCGGCGCACCCGGGACAGCCCCAGCATTTT.

This rearrangement joins TRBV27 to TRBJ2-1; D may correspond to TRBD1 or TRBD2 (6 bases each). CDR1 is MNHEY, CDR2 SMNVEV, per germline (reference sequence). CDR3 length equals 18 residues. Trimming pared 0 bases from V and 5 bases from J, leaving 20 bases between. The CDR3 region is CASSLSGGIAFFHNEQFF. The CDR3 DNA is TGTGCCAGCAGTTTATCGGGGGGCATAGCGTTTTTCCACAATGAGCAGTTCTTC.

This clone occurred a few times. Written as DNA, the CDR3 is TGTGCCAGCAGCACCGGACAGGGGGACACTGAAGCTTTCTTT. It translates to CASSTGQGDTEAFF. The rearrangement joins TRBV5-4 to TRBJ1-1; 10 bases are shared with TRBD1. V trimming: 4 bases; J trimming: 3 bases; junction bases outside the gene matches: 3. Germline assignment: CDR1 SGHNT and CDR2 YYREEE (reference sequence). There are 14 residues in the CDR3.

The chain carries TRBV7-9 and TRBJ2-1; D gene ambiguous. This CDR3 has 12 amino acids. CDR1 and CDR2 (germline): SEHNR, FQNEAQ (reference sequence). V lost 6 bases and J lost 7, with 10 bases in between. CDR3 nucleotide sequence: TGTGCCAGCAGGTTGGGTAGGAATGAGCAGTTCTTC. Translated: CASRLGRNEQFF.